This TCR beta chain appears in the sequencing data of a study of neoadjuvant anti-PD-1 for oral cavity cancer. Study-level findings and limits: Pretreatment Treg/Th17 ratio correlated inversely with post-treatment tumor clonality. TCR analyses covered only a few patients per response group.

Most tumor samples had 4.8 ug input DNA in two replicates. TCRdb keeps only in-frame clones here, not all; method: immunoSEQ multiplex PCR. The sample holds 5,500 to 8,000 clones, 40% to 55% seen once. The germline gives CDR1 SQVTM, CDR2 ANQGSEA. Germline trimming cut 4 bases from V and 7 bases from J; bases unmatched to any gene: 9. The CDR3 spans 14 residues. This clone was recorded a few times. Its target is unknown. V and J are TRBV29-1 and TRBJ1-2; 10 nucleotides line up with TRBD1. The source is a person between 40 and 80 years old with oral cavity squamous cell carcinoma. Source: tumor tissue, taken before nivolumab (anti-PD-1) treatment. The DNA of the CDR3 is TGCAGCGTTGTTCGAGGACAGGGGGAAGGTGGCTACACCTTC. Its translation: CSVVRGQGEGGYTF.